One and the same sample provided the 10 T cell receptor beta chains below, sequenced in a study of monozygotic twins with inflammatory bowel disease. TCRdb re-called the 5' RACE reads; one entry per CDR3 protein, DNA not given. This repertoire comprises over 200,000 distinct CDR3 sequences; its ten largest clones make up about 8%. Sequencing was carried out using blood. These receptors were taken from a human donor with ulcerative colitis or Crohn's disease, or a healthy co-twin of an affected twin (not recorded which).

The V and J genes are TRBV7-3 and TRBJ2-5; TCRdb's assignment of TRBD1 cannot be checked, as there is no DNA. Germline CDR1 is SGHTA and CDR2 is FQGTGA. The CDR3 contains 13 residues. CDR3 sequence reads: CASSFNPGETQYF.

The V call is TRBV6-5, the J call TRBJ1-1; TCRdb returns TRBD1, unconfirmable since there is no DNA. This CDR3 contains 13 residues. In germline, CDR1 is MNHEY, CDR2 SVGAGI. CDR3: CASRTGQRTEAFF.

The chain is built from TRBV4-3 and TRBJ2-1; no DNA is available, so the TRBD2 call from TCRdb remains unchecked. The CDR3 contains 16 residues. CDR1 and CDR2 from the germline V gene are LGHNA and YSLEER. This chain's CDR3 is CASSKTGTSFSNEQFF.

V and J are TRBV7-9 and TRBJ1-2. This CDR3 is built from 14 residues. The germline V gene has CDR1 SEHNR and CDR2 FQNEAQ (reference sequence). This CDR3 is CATTPQEGIYGYTF.

V is TRBV4-3 and J is TRBJ1-6. Germline CDR1 is LGHNA and CDR2 is YSLEER. The CDR3 is 14 amino acids. The CDR3 sequence is CASSRSGGNSPLHF.

The chain employs TRBV20-1 and TRBJ2-1; lacking DNA, the TRBD1 call made by TCRdb goes unchecked. The CDR3 spans 13 residues. CDR1 and CDR2 from the germline V gene are DFQATT and SNEGSKA (reference sequence). The CDR3 region is CSAPGSTYNEQFF.

The chain joins TRBV18 to TRBJ1-5. This CDR3 spans 13 amino acids. Germline V gives CDR1 KGHSH, CDR2 LQKENI. CDR3 residues: CASSRGVNQPQHF.

V is TRBV7-2 and J is TRBJ2-1. The CDR3 sequence is 16 residues long. In germline, CDR1 is SGHTA, CDR2 FQGNSA. CDR3 protein: CASSLAGDPAYNEQFF.

The gene calls are TRBV18 and TRBJ2-2. In germline, CDR1 is KGHSH, CDR2 LQKENI. The CDR3 runs to 16 residues. The CDR3 loop is CASSPPGVYGTGELFF.

The chain couples TRBV18 to TRBJ2-3. Germline-derived CDR1 and CDR2 are KGHSH and LQKENI. The CDR3 contains 17 residues. CDR3: CASTSGRGVESTDTQYF.